This record looks at one T cell receptor (beta chain) sequence and its context. What it binds is unknown. Read coverage stops 3 residues before the CDR3 terminus; the germline J gene supplies the remainder. The data are from a study of T cells in women clearing cervical HPV infection. Study-wide background: Controls were women whose single incident HPV16 infection cleared within 12 months without precancer or cancer.

Some clones are missing from TCRdb's copy, which holds only in-frame ones; the method was immunoSEQ multiplex PCR. The sample totals about 32,000 clones. General study findings and limits: Richness differences could reflect unmeasured T-cell content per sample.

Losses at the gene ends were 3 bases for V and 6 bases for J; bases not matched to a gene: 3. CDR1 and CDR2 from the germline V gene are LNHNV and YYDKDF (reference sequence). This CDR3 has 14 residues. The chain combines TRBV15 with TRBJ1-5, with 9 positions matching TRBD1. The receptor's source is a woman aged 18 to 75 with a cervical HPV16 infection that either progressed to CIN3+ or cleared (not recorded which). Sample: blood buffy coat. The CDR3 here is CATSRGTGLQPQHF. The CDR3 DNA, read in part, is TGTGCCACCAGCAGGGGGACAGGGCTTCAGCCC.